These 12 T cell receptor beta chains share one sample of origin, sequenced in a study of T cell responses to AZD1222 COVID-19 vaccine. Clones were read by immunoSEQ multiplex PCR, and TCRdb kept only the in-frame ones, dropping some. This sample has 90,000 to 150,000 clones, with 87% found just once. The source was peripheral blood, collected on day 0 of AZD1222 vaccination. The receptors here all came from an adult in good health.

The V and J genes are TRBV5-4 and TRBJ1-3; D gene ambiguous. The V end was cut by 1 base, the J end by 0 bases, with 20 bases between. The CDR3 runs 19 residues. Germline CDR1 reads SGHNT; CDR2 reads YYREEE (reference sequence). Here the CDR3 DNA reads TGTGCCAGCAGCTTGATCAGTTTTTGGGAGAGGCTCTCTGGAAACACCATATATTTT. The encoded protein is CASSLISFWERLSGNTIYF.

The chain joins TRBV3-1 (or the pseudogene TRBV3-2) to TRBJ2-5; possibly TRBD1 or TRBD2 for D (6 bases each). The CDR3 loop spans 16 amino acids. The germline V gene has CDR1 LGHDT and CDR2 YNNKEL (reference sequence). The V and J ends lost 4 bases and 2 bases respectively, with 17 bases between them. Here the CDR3 reads CASSRQRTGAQETQYF. In DNA, the CDR3 is TGTGCCAGCAGCCGTCAACGAACGGGGGCTCAAGAGACCCAGTACTTC.

The rearrangement joins TRBV4-3 to TRBJ1-5; D is possibly TRBD1 (6 bases). The CDR3 runs 15 residues. Germline V CDR1 and CDR2: LGHNA, YSLEER. V was pared by 0 bases and J by 6 bases, with 12 bases between. The CDR3 nucleotides read TGCGCCAGCAGCCAAGAAGGGGGGGTCGGTCAGCCCCAGCATTTT. This translates into CASSQEGGVGQPQHF.

The chain combines TRBV2 with TRBJ1-1; D uncertain. The CDR3 is 14 residues long. Trimming took off 2 bases at V and 4 bases at J, with 11 bases between the two ends. Germline V gene sequence: CDR1 SNHLY, CDR2 FYNNEI. In nucleotides, the CDR3 is TGTGCCAGCAGTGAACCAGGTTGGAGCACTGAAGCTTTCTTT. Translated, it gives CASSEPGWSTEAFF.

The chain employs TRBV6-2 or TRBV6-3 and TRBJ2-7; 9 bases fit TRBD2. V dropped 5 bases and J dropped 0; count of bases not matched to a gene: 17. The CDR3 contains 19 residues. CDR1 is MNHEY, CDR2 SVGEGT, per germline. CDR3 amino acids: CASSITSLFSGRNSYEQYF. DNA of the CDR3: TGTGCCAGCAGTATCACCTCACTATTTAGCGGGAGAAACTCCTACGAGCAGTACTTC.

This chain connects TRBV12-3 or TRBV12-4 to TRBJ1-2; D ambiguous. V was clipped by 3 bases and J by 6 bases, with 11 bases between them. There are 13 residues in the CDR3. The CDR3 spells CASSLRLPHGYTF. As DNA, the CDR3 is TGTGCCAGCAGTTTGAGGCTCCCTCATGGCTACACCTTC.

V and J are TRBV11-3 and TRBJ2-4; TRBD1 matches at 10 bases. Losses at the gene ends were 1 base for V and 11 bases for J; bases not matched to a gene: 11. The CDR3 loop spans 16 amino acids. The germline V gene encodes CDR1 SGHNT and CDR2 YENEEA. This CDR3 reads CASSLATGGTGVVQYF. Written as DNA, the CDR3 is TGTGCCAGCAGCTTAGCCACTGGAGGGACAGGGGTGGTTCAGTACTTC.

The chain carries TRBV7-8 and TRBJ2-7, with a possible D match to TRBD1 (5 bases). Germline V lookup: CDR1 SGHVS, CDR2 FQNEAQ. Trimming took off 1 base at V and 3 bases at J, with 7 bases between the two ends. This CDR3 is built from 13 residues. CDR3 sequence (DNA): TGTGCCAGCAGCTTAGGACAGCACTACGAGCAGTACTTC. Protein sequence: CASSLGQHYEQYF.

The rearrangement uses TRBV6-5 and TRBJ1-3; D is possibly TRBD1 (5 bases). This CDR3 comprises 15 residues. V lost 0 bases, J lost 3 bases, and 9 bases lay in between. Germline assignment: CDR1 MNHEY and CDR2 SVGAGI. The CDR3 nucleotides read TGTGCCAGCAGTTACTCTGAGGGGATTGGAAACACCATATATTTT. Translated, it gives CASSYSEGIGNTIYF.

This chain connects TRBV11-2 to TRBJ2-1, with D tentatively TRBD2 (6 bases). The germline V gene encodes CDR1 SGHAT and CDR2 FQNNGV. The V end lost 0 bases, the J end lost 9 bases, and 6 bases lay between the germline ends. The CDR3 spans 12 residues. The CDR3 DNA reads as TGTGCCAGCAGCTTAGAGCGGGGTGAGCAGTTCTTC. Its protein product is CASSLERGEQFF.

The chain is built from TRBV19 and TRBJ2-5; 8 bases match TRBD2. Germline trimming cut 6 bases from V and 1 base from J; bases unmatched to any gene: 10. This CDR3 has 16 residues. Germline CDR1 LNHDA, CDR2 SQIVND (reference sequence). CDR3 amino acids: CASRAYSGVIQETQYF. The DNA of the CDR3 is TGTGCCAGTAGGGCTTATAGCGGGGTGATCCAAGAGACCCAGTACTTC.

The gene calls are TRBV6-5 and TRBJ2-3, with TRBD2 matching over 10 bases. This CDR3 has 16 amino acids. The germline V gene encodes CDR1 MNHEY and CDR2 SVGAGI. The V gene end was trimmed by 0 bases and the J gene end by 3 bases; junction bases not matched to a gene: 3. The CDR3 sequence: CASSYSLAGATDTQYF. The CDR3 nucleotides are TGTGCCAGCAGTTACTCCCTAGCGGGGGCAACAGATACGCAGTATTTT.